This TCR beta chain derives from a study of technical replicates of blood from several donors. The CDR3 totals 11 residues. Per germline, CDR1 LNHDA and CDR2 SQIVND (reference sequence). Trimming pared 10 bases from V and 7 bases from J, leaving 10 bases between. Some clones are missing from TCRdb's copy, which holds only in-frame ones; the method was immunoSEQ multiplex PCR. The data hold roughly 80,000 clones, with 89% observed a single time. The chain has TRBV19 and TRBJ1-4; D is unclear. The sample comprised T cells isolated from PBMCs. The clonotype originates from a human donor in good health. CDR3 DNA sequence: TGTGCCACCTGGTGGGCTGAAAAACTGTTTTTT. It is translated as CATWWAEKLFF.